Sequencing of this TCR beta chain was carried out in a study of T cell changes during pregnancy in multiple sclerosis. Profiled with immunoSEQ multiplex PCR; TCRdb holds only in-frame clones, not every one. This sample has some 60,000 clones, with more than 85% found just once. Trimming shortened V by 5 bases and J by 1 base, and 8 bases separated the two germline ends. Germline CDR1 reads MNHNS; CDR2 reads SASEGT. The length of the CDR3 is 14 residues. This clonotype was sampled from a female donor with multiple sclerosis, enrolled in a pregnancy study. This chain uses TRBV6-1 with TRBJ2-2, with D possibly matching TRBD1 (6 bases). The sequenced sample was CD4+ T cells from peripheral blood mononuclear cells, obtained in the third trimester of pregnancy. The CDR3 region is CASSLRGNTGELFF. The DNA of the CDR3 is TGTGCCAGCAGTCTCAGGGGGAACACCGGGGAGCTGTTTTTT.